The 5 T cell receptor beta chains presented below share a single source sample, sequenced in a study of cytomegalovirus exposure and HLA in healthy donors. Vbeta (60) and Jbeta (13) primers were used in the PCR. Assay used: immunoSEQ multiplex PCR; TCRdb lists only in-frame clones, some missing. The data contain 90,000 to 150,000 clones, about 73% of them singletons. Sequencing was done on a sample of PBMCs. Receptors originate from a young woman in good health and CMV-seropositive.

As for this clone: This CDR3 is also generated by other DNA sequences in the sample. V usage is TRBV7-3 and J usage is TRBJ2-1; D ambiguous. CDR3 length: 12 amino acids. Germline V gene lookup returns CDR1 SGHTA and CDR2 FQGTGA. Trimming left V 5 bases short and J 9 bases short, with 11 bases between. The CDR3 region has the DNA TGTGCCAGCAGCCCCCAGCTAGGTGAGCAGTTCTTC. Residues: CASSPQLGEQFF.

The rearrangement links TRBV2 to TRBJ1-2, with D possibly being TRBD1 (5 bases). The V gene lost 4 bases and the J gene lost 0 bases, with 15 bases spanning the gap. The CDR3 length is 16 residues. Germline V gene lookup returns CDR1 SNHLY and CDR2 FYNNEI. CDR3 sequence: CASSASWTSANYGYTF. In DNA, the CDR3 is TGTGCCAGCAGTGCGTCTTGGACAAGCGCTAACTATGGCTACACCTTC.

This clone appeared many times. The gene calls are TRBV28 and TRBJ1-2; 8 positions match TRBD1. The J segment lost 3 bases and the V segment lost 4 bases, leaving 10 bases of the junction unmatched. Germline values: CDR1 MDHEN, CDR2 SYDVKM. The CDR3 is made up of 16 amino acids. The CDR3 protein is CASSSQNRGIDYGYTF. CDR3 in DNA: TGTGCCAGCAGTTCTCAAAACAGGGGGATTGACTATGGCTACACCTTC.

The rearrangement links TRBV7-2 to TRBJ2-2; D gene unclear. The CDR3 length is 16 residues. V was trimmed by 1 base and J by 1 base, leaving 10 bases between them. Germline V CDR1 and CDR2: SGHTA, FQGNSA. CDR3 sequence reads: CASSLVGRLNTGELFF. For the CDR3, the DNA is TGTGCCAGCAGCTTAGTTGGTAGATTGAACACCGGGGAGCTGTTTTTT. Drawing the rest from reference TRBV7-2 and TRBJ2-2, the complete variable domain is GAGVSQSPSNKVTEKGKDVELRCDPISGHTALYWYRQSLGQGLEFLIYFQGNSAPDKSGLPSDRFSAERTGGSVSTLTIQRTQQEDSAVYLCASSLVGRLNTGELFFGEGSRLTVL.

The chain employs TRBV10-3 and TRBJ1-1, with D unresolved. V dropped 5 bases and J dropped 2 bases, with 6 bases sitting between them. The germline CDR1 and CDR2 sequences are ENHRY and SYGVKD. This CDR3 has 12 residues. The chain's CDR3 is CAISRANTEAFF. The CDR3 DNA reads as TGTGCCATCAGTCGAGCCAACACTGAAGCTTTCTTT.